This T cell receptor (beta chain) originates from a study of T cells in Graves' hyperthyroidism and ophthalmopathy. The study's findings and limits: The model foresaw ophthalmopathy a median roughly 6 months prior to onset. Separation of ophthalmopathy from stable hyperthyroidism was achieved by a 13 V-J model.

Graves' hyperthyroidism is called stable when ophthalmopathy does not progress within 18 months. Diagnoses rested on clinical symptoms, serum thyroxine and TRAb, thyroid ultrasound and orbital computed tomography. Germline V gene lookup returns CDR1 MGHRA and CDR2 YSYEKL. This CDR3 is 19 amino acids long. Trimming left V 4 bases short and J 3 bases short, with 25 bases between. As concerns this clonotype: Its antigen is currently unknown.

Researchers amplified the TCR beta CDR3 regions from RNA transcripts. The primer set for the first-round RT-PCR of the TCR CDR3 was HTBI. One entry per CDR3 protein, called by TCRdb with MiXCR from the multiplex PCR reads. The table has fewer than 400,000 distinct CDR3 sequences, 16% seen once. This sequence was found in a man aged 25-40 years with Graves' hyperthyroidism. The specimen sequenced was blood. V gene TRBV4-1 combines with J gene TRBJ2-1; the D gene is possibly TRBD1 (8 bases). The CDR3 DNA reads TGCGCCAGCAGCCTTAACAGGGGGGGGACAAGGACCAACTACAATGAGCAGTTCTTC. Translation gives CASSLNRGGTRTNYNEQFF.